The clone carrying this T cell receptor beta chain was detected many times. What it binds is unknown. CDR3 and TCR beta VDJ profiling relied on a genomic DNA template. One entry per CDR3 protein results from TCRdb running MiXCR on the reads. This table holds 150,000 to 200,000 distinct CDR3 sequences, approximately 48% found once. V dropped 6 bases and J dropped 7 bases, with 15 bases sitting between them. The CDR3 extends over 13 amino acids. Germline-derived CDR1 and CDR2 are SNHLY and FYNNEI. These data come from a study of CD8+CD57+ T cells in acquired aplastic anemia. Study summary: When averaged, DNA from sorted CD4+ and CD8+ cells came to around 3.4 ug. Findings and caveats of the study: Twenty-nine shared CD8+ CDR3s appeared highly expressed within patients' immunodominant clones.

Patients selected for sequencing had displayed CD8+CD57+ cell expansion by flow cytometry. Severe acquired aplastic anemia was present in every patient. The sample consisted of sorted CD4+, CD8+, or CD8+CD57+ T cells (not recorded which) from PBMCs. This clonotype was sampled from a human donor with aplastic anemia. The V call is TRBV2, the J call TRBJ2-5, with D perhaps TRBD1 (6 bases). CDR3: CASREQGTGTQYF. CDR3 sequence (DNA): TGTGCCAGCAGGGAACAGGGTACTGGGACCCAGTACTTC.